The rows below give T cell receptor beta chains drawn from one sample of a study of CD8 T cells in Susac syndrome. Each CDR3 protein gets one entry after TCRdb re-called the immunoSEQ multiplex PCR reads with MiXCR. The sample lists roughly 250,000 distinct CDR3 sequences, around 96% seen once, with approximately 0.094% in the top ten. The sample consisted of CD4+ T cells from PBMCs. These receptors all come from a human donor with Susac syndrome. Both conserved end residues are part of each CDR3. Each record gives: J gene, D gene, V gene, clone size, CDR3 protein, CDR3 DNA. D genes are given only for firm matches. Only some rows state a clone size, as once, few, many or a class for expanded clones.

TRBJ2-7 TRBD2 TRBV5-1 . CASRPTSGPPYEQYF TGCGCCAGCAGGCCGACTAGCGGGCCACCCTACGAGCAGTACTTC
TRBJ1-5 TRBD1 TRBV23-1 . CASTPGRDRDSNQPQHF TGCGCCAGCACCCCCGGGCGGGACAGAGATAGCAATCAGCCCCAGCATTTT
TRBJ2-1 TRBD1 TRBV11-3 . CASLGQAPYNEQFF TGTGCCAGCCTAGGACAGGCTCCCTACAATGAGCAGTTCTTC
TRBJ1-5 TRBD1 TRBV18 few CASSLGQVGNQPQHF TGTGCCAGCTCACTCGGACAGGTCGGCAATCAGCCCCAGCATTTT
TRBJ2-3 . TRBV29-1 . CSSMRAQGTDTQYF TGCAGTTCCATGAGGGCGCAGGGCACAGATACGCAGTATTTT
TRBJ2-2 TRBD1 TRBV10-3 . CAISGSGTGNTGELFF TGTGCCATCAGTGGTTCCGGGACAGGGAACACCGGGGAGCTGTTTTTT
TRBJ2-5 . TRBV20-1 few CSARLGETQYF TGCAGTGCTAGGCTCGGCGAGACCCAGTACTTC
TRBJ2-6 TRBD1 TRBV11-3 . CASSLARQGMYGANVLTF TGTGCCAGCAGCTTAGCCCGACAGGGGATGTATGGGGCCAACGTCCTGACTTTC
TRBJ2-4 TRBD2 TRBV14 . CASSQEAGAKNIQYF TGTGCCAGCAGCCAAGAAGCGGGAGCAAAAAACATTCAGTACTTC
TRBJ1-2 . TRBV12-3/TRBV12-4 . CASSLAGRDYGYTF TGTGCCAGCAGTTTAGCAGGTCGGGATTATGGCTACACCTTC
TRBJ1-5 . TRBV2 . CASRDGYRGQPQHF TGTGCCAGCAGAGACGGCTACCGGGGACAGCCCCAGCATTTT
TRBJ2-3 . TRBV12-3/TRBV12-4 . CASTTPSAYADTQYF TGTGCCAGCACCACCCCCTCGGCGTATGCAGATACGCAGTATTTT
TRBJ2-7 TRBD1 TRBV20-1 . CSVTGTGGYEQYF TGCAGTGTAACCGGGACAGGGGGTTACGAGCAGTACTTC
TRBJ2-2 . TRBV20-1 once CSAIIYDTGELFF TGCAGTGCTATTATTTACGACACCGGGGAGCTGTTTTTT
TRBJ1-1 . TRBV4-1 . CASSHIQSRLNTEAFF TGCGCCAGCAGCCACATACAGAGCAGGCTGAACACTGAAGCTTTCTTT
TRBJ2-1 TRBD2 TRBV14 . CASSRELAGGNEQFF TGTGCCAGCAGTCGGGAACTAGCGGGAGGAAATGAGCAGTTCTTC
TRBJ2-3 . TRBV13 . CASSLYPDTQYF TGTGCCAGCAGCTTATACCCAGATACGCAGTATTTT
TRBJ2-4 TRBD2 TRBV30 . CAWSVAASGTNIQYF TGTGCCTGGAGTGTCGCGGCTAGCGGAACCAACATTCAGTACTTC
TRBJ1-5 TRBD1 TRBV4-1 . CASRDRGSNQPQHF TGCGCCAGCAGGGACAGGGGAAGCAATCAGCCCCAGCATTTT
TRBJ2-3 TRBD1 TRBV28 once CALSPRGRGTDTQYF TGTGCCCTAAGTCCCAGGGGGCGGGGCACAGATACGCAGTATTTT
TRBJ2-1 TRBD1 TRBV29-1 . CSFYRGGNEQFF TGCAGCTTTTACAGGGGCGGGAATGAGCAGTTCTTC
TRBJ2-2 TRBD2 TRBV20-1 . CSARLAGGAGELFF TGCAGTGCACGACTAGCGGGAGGGGCCGGGGAGCTGTTTTTT
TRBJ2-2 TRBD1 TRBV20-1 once CSARFWTGPGELFF TGCAGTGCTAGATTTTGGACAGGGCCCGGGGAGCTGTTTTTT
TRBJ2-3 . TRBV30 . CAWMTHGTDTQYF TGTGCCTGGATGACCCATGGGACAGATACGCAGTATTTT
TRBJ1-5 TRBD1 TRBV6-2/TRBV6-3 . CASSSTGQNQPQHF TGTGCCAGCAGTTCGACAGGGCAGAATCAGCCCCAGCATTTT
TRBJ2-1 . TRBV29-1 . CSVVYNFDNEQFF TGCAGCGTTGTATACAACTTCGACAATGAGCAGTTCTTC
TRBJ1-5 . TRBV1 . CTSSQDFNGYQPQHF TGCACCAGCAGCCAAGATTTCAACGGCTATCAGCCCCAGCATTTT
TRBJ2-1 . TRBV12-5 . CASGPGQSSYNEQFF TGTGCTAGTGGCCCCGGACAGAGCTCCTACAATGAGCAGTTCTTC
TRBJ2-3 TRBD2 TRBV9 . CASSVGAGFAADTQYF TGTGCCAGCAGCGTGGGAGCGGGATTCGCGGCAGATACGCAGTATTTT
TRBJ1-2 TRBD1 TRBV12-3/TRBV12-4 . CASSWTGGNYGYTF TGTGCCAGCAGTTGGACAGGGGGTAACTATGGCTACACCTTC
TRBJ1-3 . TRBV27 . CASSPWNSNSGNTIYF TGTGCCAGCAGTCCCTGGAACAGCAACTCTGGAAACACCATATATTTT
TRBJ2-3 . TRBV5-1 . CASRQVVQGRTDTQYF TGCGCCAGCAGACAAGTCGTACAGGGGAGGACAGATACGCAGTATTTT
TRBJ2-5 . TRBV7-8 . CASSLGPSETQYF TGTGCCAGCAGCTTGGGTCCTTCCGAGACCCAGTACTTC
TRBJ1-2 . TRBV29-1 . CSVSQRLANYGYTF TGCAGCGTTTCCCAGCGGCTAGCTAACTATGGCTACACCTTC
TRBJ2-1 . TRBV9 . CASSTTRPGDRNEQFF TGTGCCAGCAGCACCACCCGGCCCGGCGACCGCAATGAGCAGTTCTTC
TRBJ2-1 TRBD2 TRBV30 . CAWSVLAGSNEQFF TGTGCCTGGAGTGTACTAGCGGGATCTAATGAGCAGTTCTTC
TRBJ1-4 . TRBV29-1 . CSVARVTNEKLFF TGCAGCGTTGCGAGGGTGACTAATGAAAAACTGTTTTTT
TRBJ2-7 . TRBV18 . CASSPRTGATWEQYF TGTGCCAGCTCACCCCGTACTGGGGCGACTTGGGAGCAGTACTTC
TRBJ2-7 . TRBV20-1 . CSAHQQGSYEQYF TGCAGTGCGCATCAACAGGGCTCCTACGAGCAGTACTTC
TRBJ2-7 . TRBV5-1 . CASSLGPSEQYF TGCGCCAGCAGCTTGGGACCCTCCGAGCAGTACTTC
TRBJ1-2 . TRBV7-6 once CASSPLRDEGDYTF TGTGCCAGCAGCCCCCTCCGGGATGAGGGTGACTACACCTTC
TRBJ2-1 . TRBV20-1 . CSARGAYNEQFF TGCAGTGCTAGGGGGGCCTACAATGAGCAGTTCTTC
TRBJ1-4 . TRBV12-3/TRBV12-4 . CASSSARAKLFF TGTGCCAGCAGCTCCGCCAGGGCAAAACTGTTTTTT
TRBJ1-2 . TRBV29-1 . CSVTPRGALSAGYTF TGCAGCGTTACTCCTAGGGGCGCATTGTCGGCTGGCTACACCTTC
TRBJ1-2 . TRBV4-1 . CASSQRGPPGGYTF TGCGCCAGCAGCCAAAGAGGGCCCCCGGGGGGCTACACCTTC
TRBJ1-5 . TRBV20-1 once CSARVGINQPQHF TGCAGTGCTAGAGTAGGCATTAATCAGCCCCAGCATTTT
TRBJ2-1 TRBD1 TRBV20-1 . CSAGPGQGARNEQFF TGCAGTGCAGGGCCGGGACAGGGGGCGCGGAATGAGCAGTTCTTC